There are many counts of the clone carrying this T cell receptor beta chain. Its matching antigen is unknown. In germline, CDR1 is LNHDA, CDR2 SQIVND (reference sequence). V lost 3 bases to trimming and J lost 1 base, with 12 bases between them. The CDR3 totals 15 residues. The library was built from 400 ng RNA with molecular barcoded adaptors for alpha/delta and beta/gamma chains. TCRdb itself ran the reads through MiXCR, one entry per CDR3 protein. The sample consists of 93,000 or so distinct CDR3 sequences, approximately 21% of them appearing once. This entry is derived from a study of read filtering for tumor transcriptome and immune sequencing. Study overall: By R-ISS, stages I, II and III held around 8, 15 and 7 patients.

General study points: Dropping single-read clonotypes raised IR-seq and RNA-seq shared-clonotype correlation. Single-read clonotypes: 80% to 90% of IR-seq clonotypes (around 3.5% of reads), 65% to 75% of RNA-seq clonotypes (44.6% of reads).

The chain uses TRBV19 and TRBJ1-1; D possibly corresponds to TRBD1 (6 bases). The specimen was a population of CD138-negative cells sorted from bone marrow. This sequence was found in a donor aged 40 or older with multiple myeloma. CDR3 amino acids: CASSMVSTGNTEAFF. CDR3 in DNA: TGTGCCAGTAGTATGGTGTCGACAGGGAACACTGAAGCTTTCTTT.